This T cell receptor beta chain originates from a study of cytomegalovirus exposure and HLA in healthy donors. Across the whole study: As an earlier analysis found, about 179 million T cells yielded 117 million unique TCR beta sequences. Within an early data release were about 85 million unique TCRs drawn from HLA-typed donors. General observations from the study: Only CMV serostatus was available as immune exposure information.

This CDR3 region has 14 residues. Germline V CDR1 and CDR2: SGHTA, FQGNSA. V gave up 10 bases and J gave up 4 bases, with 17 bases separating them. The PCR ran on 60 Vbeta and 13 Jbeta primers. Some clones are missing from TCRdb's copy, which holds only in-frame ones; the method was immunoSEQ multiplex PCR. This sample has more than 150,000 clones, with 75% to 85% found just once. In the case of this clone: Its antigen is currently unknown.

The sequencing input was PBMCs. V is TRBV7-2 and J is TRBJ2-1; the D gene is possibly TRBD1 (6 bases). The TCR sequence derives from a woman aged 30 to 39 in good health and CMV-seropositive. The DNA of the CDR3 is TGTGCCACTAACCGGGACATAGAATACAATGAGCAGTTCTTC. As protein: CATNRDIEYNEQFF.